A single sample gave rise to the 24 T cell receptor beta chains below, sequenced in a study of cytomegalovirus exposure and HLA in healthy donors. The PCR used 60 Vbeta and 13 Jbeta primers. The protocol was immunoSEQ multiplex PCR, while the TCRdb copy is restricted to in-frame clones and leaves out a portion. Here the sample spans more than 140,000 clones, about three fifths being singletons. The sample comprised PBMCs. Receptors originate from a woman in her thirties in good health and CMV-seropositive.

V gene TRBV7-9 combines with J gene TRBJ2-7, with a weak D call TRBD2 (6 bases). Trimming stripped 3 bases from V and 2 bases from J, with 8 bases between. Germline lookup yields CDR1 SEHNR and CDR2 FQNEAQ (reference sequence). There are 13 residues in the CDR3. CDR3 DNA sequence: TGTGCCAGCAGCTTCGGGGGTCCCTACGAGCAGTACTTC. It codes for CASSFGGPYEQYF. Full variable domain (rest looked up from reference TRBV7-9 and TRBJ2-7): DTGVSQNPRHKITKRGQNVTFRCDPISEHNRLYWYRQTLGQGPEFLTYFQNEAQLEKSRLLSDRFSAERPKGSFSTLEIQRTEQGDSAMYLCASSFGGPYEQYFGPGTRLTVT.

This clone is a singleton in its sample. The CDR3, as DNA: TGCGCCAGCAGCTCCGTGGACAGATCCCACTACGAGCAGTACTTC. Translation: CASSSVDRSHYEQYF. V usage is TRBV5-1 and J usage is TRBJ2-7; D is perhaps TRBD1 (6 bases). The germline V and J ends were trimmed by 3 bases and 3 bases, with 16 bases remaining between them. CDR1 SGHRS and CDR2 YFSETQ come from the germline V gene. CDR3 length: 15 residues.

The V call is TRBV5-1, the J call TRBJ1-1; TRBD1 might be the D (5 bases). Germline CDR1 SGHRS, CDR2 YFSETQ. The CDR3 spans 13 residues. V lost 0 bases to trimming and J lost 6 bases, with 9 bases between them. This CDR3 is CASSLVGTAEAFF. In nucleotides, the CDR3 is TGCGCCAGCAGCTTGGTGGGGACTGCTGAAGCTTTCTTT. Combining the CDR3 with reference TRBV5-1 and TRBJ1-1 gives the whole variable domain KAGVTQTPRYLIKTRGQQVTLSCSPISGHRSVSWYQQTPGQGLQFLFEYFSETQRNKGNFPGRFSGRQFSNSRSEMNVSTLELGDSALYLCASSLVGTAEAFFGQGTRLTVV.

The chain joins TRBV5-1 to TRBJ2-1; 11 bases fit TRBD1. The CDR3 totals 15 residues. Germline CDR1 SGHRS, CDR2 YFSETQ. Germline trimming cut 4 bases from V and 7 bases from J; bases unmatched to any gene: 7. DNA for the CDR3: TGCGCCAGCAGCGGACAGGGGGCATGGGGGAATGAGCAGTTCTTC. Translated: CASSGQGAWGNEQFF.

V gene TRBV28 combines with J gene TRBJ2-3; 9 nucleotides agree with TRBD2. Germline CDR1 is MDHEN and CDR2 is SYDVKM. The CDR3 is made up of 16 amino acids. The J segment lost 2 bases and the V segment lost 1 base, leaving 4 bases of the junction unmatched. CDR3 sequence reads: CASSLSRGGSTDTQYF. CDR3 coding DNA: TGTGCCAGCAGTTTATCGCGGGGGGGCTCCACAGATACGCAGTATTTT.

This chain joins TRBV5-1 and TRBJ1-3; weak D call: TRBD1 (6 bases). The CDR3 is made up of 14 amino acids. Trimming shortened V by 6 bases and J by 1 base, and 11 bases separated the two germline ends. Germline values: CDR1 SGHRS, CDR2 YFSETQ. CDR3 in amino acids: CASNEGGSGNTIYF. Written as DNA, the CDR3 is TGCGCCAGCAACGAAGGGGGTTCTGGAAACACCATATATTTT.

The rearrangement links TRBV6-6 to TRBJ1-2; D remains ambiguous. V gave up 4 bases and J gave up 4 bases, with 13 bases separating them. The germline gives CDR1 MNHNY, CDR2 SVGAGI (reference sequence). The CDR3 is 14 amino acids. The DNA for the CDR3 is TGTGCCAGCAGTTTCGGGATCTTGCTCTATGGCTACACCTTC. This translates into CASSFGILLYGYTF.

This clone was detected only a few times. A junction boundary mismatches the germline segment, possibly from a read error. The chain has TRBV6-5 and TRBJ1-1; D is unresolved. This CDR3 contains 15 residues. The germline V gene encodes CDR1 MNHEY and CDR2 SVGAGI. CDR3 residues: CASKPDRGGNTGAFF. For the CDR3, the DNA is TGTGCCAGCAAACCAGACCGGGGAGGGAACACTGGAGCTTTCTTT.

The sample holds a few counts of this clone. The chain recombines TRBV6-6 with TRBJ1-5; D is unresolved. CDR3 length equals 11 residues. CDR1 and CDR2 (germline): MNHNY, SVGAGI (reference sequence). The ends were cut back, 8 bases at V and 1 base at J, with 3 bases in the middle. The CDR3 region has the DNA TGTGCCAGCTCGAGCAATCAGCCCCAGCATTTT. This translates into CASSSNQPQHF.

The gene calls are TRBV4-2 and TRBJ2-3; possible D gene TRBD2, 5 bases. The CDR3 sequence is 17 residues long. Germline lookup yields CDR1 LGHNA and CDR2 YNFKEQ. The V end was cut by 1 base, the J end by 0 bases, with 14 bases between. CDR3 loop: CASSQGRADPSTDTQYF. In DNA, the CDR3 is TGTGCCAGCAGCCAAGGGCGGGCCGACCCTAGCACAGATACGCAGTATTTT.

The chain has TRBV5-1 and TRBJ2-1; 9 nucleotides agree with TRBD1. The V gene's germline CDR1 is SGHRS and CDR2 YFSETQ. Trimming took 4 bases from V and 0 from J; bases not matched to a gene: 5. This CDR3 region has 16 residues. CDR3 in amino acids: CASSPGTGISYNEQFF. CDR3 DNA sequence: TGCGCCAGCAGCCCCGGGACAGGGATCTCCTACAATGAGCAGTTCTTC.

This clone is a singleton in its sample. The gene calls are TRBV11-2 and TRBJ1-2; 7 positions agree with TRBD1. The CDR3 runs to 15 residues. V shed 0 bases, J shed 6 bases, and the junction held 7 bases outside the gene matches. Germline values: CDR1 SGHAT, CDR2 FQNNGV. CDR3: CASSLDPTGTHGYTF. For the CDR3, the DNA is TGTGCCAGCAGCTTAGACCCGACAGGGACTCATGGCTACACCTTC.

The chain recombines TRBV30 with TRBJ1-4; TRBD1 matches at 8 bases. The CDR3 loop spans 16 amino acids. Unmatched junction bases numbered 7, after V lost 2 bases and J lost 2 bases. Germline V gene data show CDR1 as GTSNPN and CDR2 as SVGIG (reference sequence). CDR3 in DNA: TGTGCCTGGAGTATCCAGGGGGCGACGACTAATGAAAAACTGTTTTTT. Its protein is CAWSIQGATTNEKLFF.

The chain has TRBV6-5 and TRBJ1-3; D is undetermined. CDR3 length: 14 residues. V lost 4 bases and J 8 bases, leaving 15 bases between the germline ends. Germline lookup yields CDR1 MNHEY and CDR2 SVGAGI. CDR3 DNA sequence: TGTGCCAGCAGTTTGGAACGTCAGAGGGACACCATATATTTT. As protein: CASSLERQRDTIYF.

V usage is TRBV5-1 and J usage is TRBJ1-1, with D maybe TRBD1 (5 bases). CDR1 is SGHRS and CDR2 is YFSETQ in the germline V gene. Trimming stripped 0 bases from V and 3 bases from J, with 15 bases between. This CDR3 region has 16 residues. The CDR3 DNA sequence: TGCGCCAGCAGCTTGGCGCCAGGGCTAGGGGACACTGAAGCTTTCTTT. Amino acids: CASSLAPGLGDTEAFF.

This clone was detected a few times. The chain links TRBV5-1 to TRBJ1-6; 8 bases align to TRBD1. Trimming took 2 bases from V and 9 from J; bases not matched to a gene: 7. Germline CDR1 is SGHRS and CDR2 is YFSETQ. This CDR3 contains 15 residues. The CDR3 DNA follows: TGCGCCAGCAGCTTTGCACAGGGGGTAGGTTCACCCCTCCACTTT. Protein product: CASSFAQGVGSPLHF.

This clone was observed a handful of times. This rearrangement joins TRBV7-2 to TRBJ1-3, with unresolved D. Germline V gene sequence: CDR1 SGHTA, CDR2 FQGNSA. The ends were cut back, 6 bases at V and 0 bases at J, with 15 bases in the middle. The CDR3 length is 16 residues. CDR3 residues: CASSYQPPGSGNTIYF. The CDR3 DNA sequence: TGTGCCAGCAGTTACCAACCCCCGGGCTCTGGAAACACCATATATTTT. The complete variable domain, with remaining parts taken from reference TRBV7-2 and TRBJ1-3, reads GAGVSQSPSNKVTEKGKDVELRCDPISGHTALYWYRQSLGQGLEFLIYFQGNSAPDKSGLPSDRFSAERTGGSVSTLTIQRTQQEDSAVYLCASSYQPPGSGNTIYFGEGSWLTVV.

This chain joins TRBV27 and TRBJ2-7, with 8 bases fitting TRBD2. CDR3 size: 15 residues. Germline V gives CDR1 MNHEY, CDR2 SMNVEV (reference sequence). Trimming took 3 bases from V and 2 from J; bases not matched to a gene: 6. DNA of the CDR3: TGTGCCAGCAGTTTTCTGGCGGGAGGCGCCTACGAGCAGTACTTC. Protein sequence: CASSFLAGGAYEQYF.

The chain is built from TRBV6-1 and TRBJ2-7; D is uncertain. Germline V gene data show CDR1 as MNHNS and CDR2 as SASEGT. The V and J ends lost 8 bases and 0 bases respectively, with 14 bases between them. This CDR3 comprises 14 residues. CDR3 residues: CASPYGFCSYEQYF. The CDR3 DNA reads as TGTGCCAGCCCCTACGGGTTTTGCTCCTACGAGCAGTACTTC.

The rearrangement joins TRBV19 to TRBJ2-1, with D possibly being TRBD1 (5 bases). The CDR3 is 15 residues long. V was trimmed by 1 base and J by 7 bases, leaving 14 bases between them. From germline, CDR1 is LNHDA and CDR2 SQIVND (reference sequence). This chain's CDR3 is CASSIALQGENEQFF. In nucleotides, the CDR3 is TGTGCCAGTAGTATAGCATTGCAGGGTGAAAATGAGCAGTTCTTC.

This clone appeared a few times. The chain is built from TRBV9 and TRBJ1-1; 8 bases fit TRBD1. V was clipped by 4 bases and J by 4 bases; unmatched bases: 9. Germline CDR1 reads SGDLS; CDR2 reads YYNGEE. The CDR3 runs to 15 residues. This chain's CDR3 is CASSPTGAVSTEAFF. CDR3 DNA sequence: TGTGCCAGCAGCCCGACAGGGGCGGTGAGCACTGAAGCTTTCTTT.

The chain uses TRBV5-4 and TRBJ2-6, with D unresolved. V was shortened by 1 base and J by 0 bases, with 5 bases between the two germline ends. CDR3 length: 15 residues. CDR1 SGHNT and CDR2 YYREEE come from the germline V gene (reference sequence). Written as DNA, the CDR3 is TGTGCCAGCAGCTTGTATAACTCTGGGGCCAACGTCCTGACTTTC. The encoded protein is CASSLYNSGANVLTF.

The rearrangement joins TRBV11-3 to TRBJ2-3, with a possible D match to TRBD2 (6 bases). Between the trimmed V and J ends, which lost 5 bases and 2 bases, there was a span of 11 bases. The CDR3 loop spans 14 amino acids. From germline, CDR1 is SGHNT and CDR2 YENEEA. The CDR3 region is CASSGPGVTDTQYF. The CDR3 DNA sequence: TGTGCCAGCAGCGGCCCGGGGGTCACAGATACGCAGTATTTT.

This clone was picked up a small number of times. The rearrangement joins TRBV2 to TRBJ1-6; no reliable D call. The V and J ends lost 1 base and 11 bases respectively, with 12 bases between them. This CDR3 has 14 residues. CDR1 SNHLY and CDR2 FYNNEI come from the germline V gene. CDR3 residues: CASSEGQNEAPLHF. The CDR3 region has the DNA TGTGCCAGCAGTGAAGGGCAGAATGAGGCACCCCTCCACTTT.